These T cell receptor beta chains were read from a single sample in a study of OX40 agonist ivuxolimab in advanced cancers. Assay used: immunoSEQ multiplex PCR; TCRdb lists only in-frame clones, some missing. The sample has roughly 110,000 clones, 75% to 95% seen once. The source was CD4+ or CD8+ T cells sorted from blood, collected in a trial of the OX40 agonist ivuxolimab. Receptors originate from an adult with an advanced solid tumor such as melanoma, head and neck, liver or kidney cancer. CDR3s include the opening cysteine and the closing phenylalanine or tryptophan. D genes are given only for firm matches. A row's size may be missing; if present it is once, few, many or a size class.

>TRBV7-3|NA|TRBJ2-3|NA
CASSLDTDTQYF
TGTGCCAGCAGCTTAGACACAGATACGCAGTATTTT
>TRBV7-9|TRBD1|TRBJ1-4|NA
CASRSDRGNEKLFF
TGTGCCAGCAGATCAGACAGGGGAAATGAAAAACTGTTTTTT
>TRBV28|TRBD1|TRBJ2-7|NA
CASSPGDRGPYEQYF
TGTGCCAGCAGTCCAGGGGACAGGGGGCCGTACGAGCAGTACTTC
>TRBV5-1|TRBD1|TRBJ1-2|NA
CASSVGGTGANYGYTF
TGCGCCAGCAGCGTTGGCGGGACAGGGGCAAACTATGGCTACACCTTC
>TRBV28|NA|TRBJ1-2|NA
CASSSQAEGGPYGYTF
TGTGCCAGCAGTTCCCAGGCGGAGGGGGGCCCCTATGGCTACACCTTC
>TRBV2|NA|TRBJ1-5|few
CASRQRGNQPQHF
TGTGCCAGCAGGCAGAGGGGAAATCAGCCCCAGCATTTT
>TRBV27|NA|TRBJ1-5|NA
CASSLSNGHIQPQHF
TGTGCCAGCAGTTTATCGAACGGACATATACAGCCCCAGCATTTT
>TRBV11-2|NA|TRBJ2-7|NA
CASTAQSRSYEQYF
TGTGCCAGCACTGCGCAGAGCAGATCCTACGAGCAGTACTTC
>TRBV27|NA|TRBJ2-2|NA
CASSLWGTNTGELFF
TGTGCCAGCAGTTTATGGGGGACGAACACCGGGGAGCTGTTTTTT
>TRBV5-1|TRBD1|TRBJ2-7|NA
CASSLEGTGDYEQYF
TGCGCCAGCAGCTTGGAGGGGACAGGGGACTACGAGCAGTACTTC
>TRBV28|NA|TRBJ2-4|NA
CASSLGDLGIQYF
TGTGCCAGCAGTTTAGGGGACTTGGGCATTCAGTACTTC
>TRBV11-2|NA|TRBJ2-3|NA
CASLRGDTQYF
TGTGCCAGCCTCCGGGGGGATACGCAGTATTTT
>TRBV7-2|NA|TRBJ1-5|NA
CASSTLDSNQPQHF
TGTGCCAGCAGTACTCTCGATAGCAATCAGCCCCAGCATTTT
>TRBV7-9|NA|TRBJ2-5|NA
CASRSQETQYF
TGTGCCAGCAGATCTCAAGAGACCCAGTACTTC
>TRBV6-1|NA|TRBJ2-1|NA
CASGEGGEQFF
TGTGCCAGCGGGGAGGGGGGCGAGCAGTTCTTC
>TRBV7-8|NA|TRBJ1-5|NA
CASSPQTGYSNQPQHF
TGTGCCAGCAGCCCCCAGACAGGATATAGCAATCAGCCCCAGCATTTT
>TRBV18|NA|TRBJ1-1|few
CASSPREQGVTEAFF
TGTGCCAGCTCACCCCGCGAGCAAGGGGTCACTGAAGCTTTCTTT
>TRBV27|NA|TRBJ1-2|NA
CASSLMRGANYGYTF
TGTGCCAGCAGTTTAATGAGGGGTGCCAACTATGGCTACACCTTC
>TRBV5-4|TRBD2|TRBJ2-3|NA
CASSKGLAGTDTQYF
TGTGCCAGCAGCAAAGGACTAGCGGGCACAGATACGCAGTATTTT
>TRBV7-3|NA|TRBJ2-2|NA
CASSSTLAAAGELFF
TGTGCCAGCAGCTCCACCCTAGCAGCCGCGGGGGAGCTGTTTTTT
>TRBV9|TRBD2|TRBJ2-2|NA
CASSVGGRDTGELFF
TGTGCCAGCAGCGTAGGCGGGAGGGACACCGGGGAGCTGTTTTTT
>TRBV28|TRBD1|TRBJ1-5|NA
CATTGALNQPQHF
TGTGCCACCACAGGGGCCCTCAATCAGCCCCAGCATTTT
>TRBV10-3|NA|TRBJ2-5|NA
CAISEGGVGDQETQYF
TGTGCCATCAGTGAAGGAGGGGTAGGGGACCAAGAGACCCAGTACTTC
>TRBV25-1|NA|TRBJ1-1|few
CATQGNTEAFF
TGTGCCACGCAGGGGAACACTGAAGCTTTCTTT
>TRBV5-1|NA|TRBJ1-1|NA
CASRGGPNTEAFF
TGCGCCAGCAGGGGCGGCCCCAACACTGAAGCTTTCTTT